This entry describes one T cell receptor beta chain. The antigen is not known. Looked up from germline, CDR1 is MNHEY and CDR2 is SVGAGI. V shed 8 bases, J shed 5 bases, and the junction held 13 bases outside the gene matches. This CDR3 is 15 amino acids long. This record belongs to a study of T cells in tumors after PD-1 blockade. Overall study context: Each patient got pembrolizumab 200 mg every 3 weeks or cemiplimab 350 mg every 2 weeks. A subset received ongoing vismodegib 150 mg daily alongside anti-PD-1 therapy.

Libraries were prepared by immunoSEQ multiplex PCR; TCRdb keeps only in-frame clonotypes and omits some of them. The repertoire has under 75,000 clones, about 74% of them found once; the top ten carry 4.7%. General study findings and limits: Blood contained about 43% of the tumor's TCR clonotypes.

The source of this sequence is a human donor with basal cell carcinoma. The specimen was PBMCs, collected after anti-PD-1 treatment. The chain carries TRBV6-5 and TRBJ2-7; 9 bases map to TRBD1. CDR3 DNA sequence: TGTGCCAGCCCCCATCCAAGGGACAGGGCACACGAGCAGTACTTC. Translation gives CASPHPRDRAHEQYF.